Sequencing of this T cell receptor beta chain was carried out in a study of blood T cells in healthy people across ages. General study findings and limits: The recorded TCR beta diversity per million T cells decreased in a roughly linear manner with age. Shifts in expanded clonotypes may have been confounded by donor CMV status, which was unknown.

Trimming at V came to 5 bases and at J to 4 bases, leaving 10 bases not matched to a gene. The length of the CDR3 is 15 residues. Germline V gene lookup returns CDR1 SGHVS and CDR2 FNYEAQ. Details on this clonotype: Its target is unknown. A clone one base away is much larger, so this may be a read error.

A second PCR, run for roughly 7 to 11 cycles, used a sample-barcoded 5' primer plus a J-beta primer mix. Each TCR beta cDNA got a 12-nucleotide random molecular identifier. TCRdb analysed the 5' RACE reads with MiXCR anew, one entry per CDR3 protein. The table lists more than 650,000 distinct CDR3 sequences, about a fifth of them singletons, with under 25% in the top ten. The sample was blood. This receptor was identified in a man in his 70s in good health. V and J are TRBV7-6 and TRBJ2-5, with TRBD1 matching 7 bases. Here the CDR3 DNA reads TGTGCCAGCAGCCATGGCAGGGGGTTACGAGAGACCCAGTACTTC. It is translated as CASSHGRGLRETQYF.